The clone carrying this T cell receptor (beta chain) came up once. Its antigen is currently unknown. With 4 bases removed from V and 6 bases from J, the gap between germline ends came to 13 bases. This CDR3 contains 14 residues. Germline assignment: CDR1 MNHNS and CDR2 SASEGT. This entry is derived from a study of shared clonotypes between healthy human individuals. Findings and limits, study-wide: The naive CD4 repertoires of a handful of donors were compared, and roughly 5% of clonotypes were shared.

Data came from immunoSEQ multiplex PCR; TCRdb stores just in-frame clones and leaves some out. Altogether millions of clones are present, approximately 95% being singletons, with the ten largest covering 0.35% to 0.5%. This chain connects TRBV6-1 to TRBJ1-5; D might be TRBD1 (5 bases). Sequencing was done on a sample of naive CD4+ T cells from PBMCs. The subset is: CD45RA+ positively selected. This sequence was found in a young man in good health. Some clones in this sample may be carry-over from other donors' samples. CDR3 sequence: CASSVFQGSQPQHF. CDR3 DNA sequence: TGTGCCAGCAGTGTCTTTCAGGGAAGTCAGCCCCAGCATTTT.